These T cell receptor beta chains were read from a single sample in a study of blood T cells in healthy people across ages. TCRdb independently ran MiXCR on the 5' RACE reads; one entry per CDR3 protein. The sample lists 800,000 to 1,000,000 distinct CDR3 sequences; approximately 49% were seen once. The source material was blood. The receptors stem from a young man in good health. CDR3s include the opening cysteine and the closing phenylalanine or tryptophan. D genes are given only for firm matches. Part of the rows lack a size; the others show once, few, many or a class for expanded clones.

TRBJ2-7,TRBV18,-,-,TGTGCCAGCTCACCACCAGAGCGGTATTACGAGCAGTACTTC,CASSPPERYYEQYF
TRBJ1-3,TRBV11-3,-,-,TGTGCCAGCAGCTTAGGCGGGACCTGGGGGTCCGGAAACACCATATATTTT,CASSLGGTWGSGNTIYF
TRBJ2-1,TRBV12-3/TRBV12-4,few,-,TGTGCCAGCAGTTCCGCGGACTCAGACAATGAGCAGTTCTTC,CASSSADSDNEQFF
TRBJ2-3,TRBV20-1,few,TRBD1,TGCAGCGTGGGACAGGGGGCCAGTCAAGATACGCAGTATTTT,CSVGQGASQDTQYF
TRBJ2-1,TRBV9,-,TRBD2,TGTGCCAGCAGCGTAGACCCCCCAGCGGGAGCTAGAGATGAGCAGTTCTTC,CASSVDPPAGARDEQFF
TRBJ2-1,TRBV4-3,-,-,TGCGCCGGCAGCCAATGGACGCTCTCTCAGATAATCAATGAGCAGTTCTTC,CAGSQWTLSQIINEQFF
TRBJ2-5,TRBV20-1,-,-,TGCAGTGCTAGAGGACAGACCCAAGAGACCCAGTACTTC,CSARGQTQETQYF
TRBJ1-1,TRBV6-2/TRBV6-3,few,-,TGTGCCAGCAGTGTACCCGGGGCGGACACTGAAGCTTTCTTT,CASSVPGADTEAFF
TRBJ1-6,TRBV7-9,-,-,TGTGCCAGCAGCAAAGATTCACCCCTCCACTTT,CASSKDSPLHF
TRBJ1-6,TRBV3-1,-,-,TGTGCCAGCAGCCATGCGGCTAAAGGGGAGGCCCTCCACTTT,CASSHAAKGEALHF
TRBJ1-5,TRBV7-2,few,-,TGTGCCAGCAGCTTAGTTAAGGGTGAAGGTCAGCCCCAGCATTTT,CASSLVKGEGQPQHF
TRBJ2-2,TRBV27,-,-,TGTGCCAGCAGCACACCGGACAGCGGGGAGCTGTTTTTT,CASSTPDSGELFF
TRBJ2-7,TRBV6-1,-,TRBD1,TGTGCCAGCAGTGAAGCGAGTCCCGGGACAGCTTCCTACGAGCAGTACTTC,CASSEASPGTASYEQYF
TRBJ2-1,TRBV9,-,-,TGTGCCAGCAGCGTTGGGGGGGCTGAAGACAATGAGCAGTTCTTC,CASSVGGAEDNEQFF
TRBJ2-5,TRBV16,-,-,TGTGCCAGCAGCGCTAATGAGCAGTACTTC,CASSANEQYF
TRBJ2-7,TRBV6-5,-,-,TGTGCCAGCAGAGAGGACGGGATTGCGCCCTACGAGCAGTACTTC,CASREDGIAPYEQYF
TRBJ2-7,TRBV7-9,-,TRBD1,TGTGCCAGCAGCCGATCCGGGACAGGGTCCTACGAGCAGTACTTC,CASSRSGTGSYEQYF
TRBJ1-1,TRBV28,-,-,TGTGCCAGCAGTCCGACCGGGGGTTATAACACTGAAGCTTTCTTT,CASSPTGGYNTEAFF
TRBJ2-7,TRBV29-1,few,-,TGCAGCGTAGAAGGGACTTCTGAGTCCTACGAGCAGTACTTC,CSVEGTSESYEQYF
TRBJ2-7,TRBV24-1,-,TRBD1,TGTGCCACCGGTGACCCAGGGACAGCCTCCTACGAGCAGTACTTC,CATGDPGTASYEQYF
TRBJ2-7,TRBV6-2/TRBV6-3,-,-,TGTGCCAGCAGACGGGCCGAAACCCACGAGCAGTACTTC,CASRRAETHEQYF
TRBJ2-5,TRBV4-1,few,-,TGCGCCAGCAGCCAAGATCTGACATCGCAAGAGACCCAGTACTTC,CASSQDLTSQETQYF
TRBJ1-6,TRBV10-3,few,-,TGTGCCATCAAAAGTACAACGGGGGGTAATTCACCCCTCCACTTT,CAIKSTTGGNSPLHF
TRBJ1-2,TRBV25-1,-,-,TGTGCCAGCAGGGGGTCGGGGGTCGGCTACACCTTC,CASRGSGVGYTF
TRBJ2-7,TRBV20-1,-,TRBD2,TGCAGTGCCAGGGTTAGCGGGGCATTTTACGAGCAGTACTTC,CSARVSGAFYEQYF